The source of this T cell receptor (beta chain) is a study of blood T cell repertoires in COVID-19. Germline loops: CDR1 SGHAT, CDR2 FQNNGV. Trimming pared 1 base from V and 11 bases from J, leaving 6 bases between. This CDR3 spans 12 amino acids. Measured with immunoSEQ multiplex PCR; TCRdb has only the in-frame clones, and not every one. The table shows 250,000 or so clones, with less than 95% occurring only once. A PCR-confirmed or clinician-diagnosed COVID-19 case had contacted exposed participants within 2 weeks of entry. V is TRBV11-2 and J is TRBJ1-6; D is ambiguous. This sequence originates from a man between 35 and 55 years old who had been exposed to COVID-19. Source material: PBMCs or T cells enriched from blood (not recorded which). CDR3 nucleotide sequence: TGTGCCAGCAGCTTAGGGGCGCCACCCCTCCACTTT. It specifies CASSLGAPPLHF.